The present T cell receptor beta chain was sequenced within a study of control samples from healthy donors and cancer patients. The assay was immunoSEQ multiplex PCR, and TCRdb's table has in-frame clones only and misses some. The repertoire includes 100,000 to 110,000 clones, roughly 87% of them detected once, and over 15% sits in the top ten. The source of this sequence is a woman aged 50 to 60 in good health. Sequenced sample: blood.

CDR3 DNA sequence: TGTGCCAGCAGCGAGGACAGGGGGAACTACAATGAGCAGTTCTTC. This codes for CASSEDRGNYNEQFF. V gene TRBV2 combines with J gene TRBJ2-1; 10 nucleotides agree with TRBD1. V gave up 6 bases and J gave up 3 bases; unmatched junction bases: 5. CDR1 and CDR2 from the germline V gene are SNHLY and FYNNEI. The CDR3 is 15 amino acids.